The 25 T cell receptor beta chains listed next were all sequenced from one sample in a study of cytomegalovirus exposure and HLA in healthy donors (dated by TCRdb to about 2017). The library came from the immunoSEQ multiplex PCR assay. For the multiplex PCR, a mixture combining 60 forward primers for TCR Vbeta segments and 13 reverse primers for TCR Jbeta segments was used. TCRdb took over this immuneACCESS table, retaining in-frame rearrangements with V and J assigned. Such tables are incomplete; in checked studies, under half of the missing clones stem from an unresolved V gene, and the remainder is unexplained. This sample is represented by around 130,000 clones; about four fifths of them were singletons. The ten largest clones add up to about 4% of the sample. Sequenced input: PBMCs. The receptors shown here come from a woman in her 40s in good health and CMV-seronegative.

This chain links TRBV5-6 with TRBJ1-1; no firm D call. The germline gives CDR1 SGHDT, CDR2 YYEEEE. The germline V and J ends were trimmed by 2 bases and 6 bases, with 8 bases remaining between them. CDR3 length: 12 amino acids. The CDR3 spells CASSFDMSEAFF. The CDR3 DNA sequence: TGTGCCAGCAGCTTCGACATGTCTGAAGCTTTCTTT.

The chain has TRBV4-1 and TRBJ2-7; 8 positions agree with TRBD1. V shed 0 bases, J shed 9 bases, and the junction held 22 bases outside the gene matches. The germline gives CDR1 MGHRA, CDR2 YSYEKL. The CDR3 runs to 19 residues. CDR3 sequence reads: CASSQDVLYQGANVGGQYF. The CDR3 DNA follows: TGCGCCAGCAGCCAAGATGTCCTGTACCAGGGGGCGAATGTCGGGGGGCAGTACTTC.

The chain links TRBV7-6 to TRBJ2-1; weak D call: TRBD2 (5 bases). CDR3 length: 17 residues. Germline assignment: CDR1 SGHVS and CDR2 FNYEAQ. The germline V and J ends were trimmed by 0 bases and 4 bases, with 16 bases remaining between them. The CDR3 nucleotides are TGTGCCAGCAGCTTAGCGCTATCGAGGGCCACTTACAATGAGCAGTTCTTC. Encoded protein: CASSLALSRATYNEQFF. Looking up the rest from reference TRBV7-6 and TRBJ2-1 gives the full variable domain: GAGVSQSPRYKVTKRGQDVALRCDPISGHVSLYWYRQALGQGPEFLTYFNYEAQQDKSGLPNDRFSAERPEGSISTLTIQRTEQRDSAMYRCASSLALSRATYNEQFFGPGTRLTVL.

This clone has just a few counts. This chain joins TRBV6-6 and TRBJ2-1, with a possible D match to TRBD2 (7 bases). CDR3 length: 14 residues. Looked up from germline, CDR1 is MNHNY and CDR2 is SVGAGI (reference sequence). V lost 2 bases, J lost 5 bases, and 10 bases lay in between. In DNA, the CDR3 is TGTGCCAGCAGTTACGGGGGGGCCCACAATGAGCAGTTCTTC. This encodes CASSYGGAHNEQFF.

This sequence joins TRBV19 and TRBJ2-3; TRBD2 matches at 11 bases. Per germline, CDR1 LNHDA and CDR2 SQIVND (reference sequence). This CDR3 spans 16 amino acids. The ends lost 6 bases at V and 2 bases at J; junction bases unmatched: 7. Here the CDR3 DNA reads TGTGCCAGTAGACCTGGGACTAGCGGCCACACAGATACGCAGTATTTT. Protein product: CASRPGTSGHTDTQYF. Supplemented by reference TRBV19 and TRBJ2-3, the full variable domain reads DGGITQSPKYLFRKEGQNVTLSCEQNLNHDAMYWYRQDPGQGLRLIYYSQIVNDFQKGDIAEGYSVSREKKESFPLTVTSAQKNPTAFYLCASRPGTSGHTDTQYFGPGTRLTVL.

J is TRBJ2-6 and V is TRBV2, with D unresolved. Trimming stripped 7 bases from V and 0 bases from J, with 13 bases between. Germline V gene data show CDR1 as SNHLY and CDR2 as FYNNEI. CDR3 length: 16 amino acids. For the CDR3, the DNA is TGTGCCAGCACCTGGTACTTATCCTCTGGGGCCAACGTCCTGACTTTC. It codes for CASTWYLSSGANVLTF. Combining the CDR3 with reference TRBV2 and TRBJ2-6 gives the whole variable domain EPEVTQTPSHQVTQMGQEVILRCVPISNHLYFYWYRQILGQKVEFLVSFYNNEISEKSEIFDDQFSVERPDGSNFTLKIRSTKLEDSAMYFCASTWYLSSGANVLTFGAGSRLTVL.

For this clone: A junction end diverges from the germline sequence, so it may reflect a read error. The CDR3 nucleotides read TGTGCCAGCAGCGTAGACAGGGGGGATAACTATGGCTACCCCTTC. It encodes CASSVDRGDNYGYPF. The chain couples TRBV4-2 to TRBJ1-2; 9 bases map to TRBD1. Per the germline V gene, CDR1 is LGHNA and CDR2 is YNFKEQ. This CDR3 contains 15 residues.

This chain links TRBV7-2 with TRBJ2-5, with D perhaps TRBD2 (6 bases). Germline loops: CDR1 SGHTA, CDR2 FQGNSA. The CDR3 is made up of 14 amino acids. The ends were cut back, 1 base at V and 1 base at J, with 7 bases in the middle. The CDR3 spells CASSLVEGQETQYF. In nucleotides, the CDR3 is TGTGCCAGCAGCTTAGTGGAGGGCCAAGAGACCCAGTACTTC.

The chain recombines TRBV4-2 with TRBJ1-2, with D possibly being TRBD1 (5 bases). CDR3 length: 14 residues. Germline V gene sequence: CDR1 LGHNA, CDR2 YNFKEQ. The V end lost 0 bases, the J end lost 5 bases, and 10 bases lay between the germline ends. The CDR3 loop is CASSQEQVEYGYTF. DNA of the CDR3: TGTGCCAGCAGCCAAGAACAGGTGGAATATGGCTACACCTTC.

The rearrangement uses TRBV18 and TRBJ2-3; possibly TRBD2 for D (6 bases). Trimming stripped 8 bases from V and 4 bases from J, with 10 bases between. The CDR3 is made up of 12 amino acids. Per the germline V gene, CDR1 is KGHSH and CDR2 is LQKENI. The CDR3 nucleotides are TGTGCCAGCCGCGGGGAGGCAGATACGCAGTATTTT. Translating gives CASRGEADTQYF. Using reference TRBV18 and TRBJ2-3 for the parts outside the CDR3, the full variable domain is NAGVMQNPRHLVRRRGQEARLRCSPMKGHSHVYWYRQLPEEGLKFMVYLQKENIIDESGMPKERFSAEFPKEGPSILRIQQVVRGDSAAYFCASRGEADTQYFGPGTRLTVL.

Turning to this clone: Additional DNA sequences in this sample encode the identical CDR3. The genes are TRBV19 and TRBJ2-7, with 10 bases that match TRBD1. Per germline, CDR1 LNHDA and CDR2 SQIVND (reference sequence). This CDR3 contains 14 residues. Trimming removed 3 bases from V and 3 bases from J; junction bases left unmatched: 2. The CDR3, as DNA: TGTGCCAGTAGTATCGGGACAGGGGACTACGAGCAGTACTTC. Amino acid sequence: CASSIGTGDYEQYF. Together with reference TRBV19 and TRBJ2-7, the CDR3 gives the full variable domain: DGGITQSPKYLFRKEGQNVTLSCEQNLNHDAMYWYRQDPGQGLRLIYYSQIVNDFQKGDIAEGYSVSREKKESFPLTVTSAQKNPTAFYLCASSIGTGDYEQYFGPGTRLTVT.

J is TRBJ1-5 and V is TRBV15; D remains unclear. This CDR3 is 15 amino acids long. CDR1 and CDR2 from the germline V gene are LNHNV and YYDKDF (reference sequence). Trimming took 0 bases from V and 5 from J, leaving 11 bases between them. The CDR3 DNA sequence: TGTGCCACCAGCAGAGACTACGAGCGAGATCAGCCCCAGCATTTT. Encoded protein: CATSRDYERDQPQHF.

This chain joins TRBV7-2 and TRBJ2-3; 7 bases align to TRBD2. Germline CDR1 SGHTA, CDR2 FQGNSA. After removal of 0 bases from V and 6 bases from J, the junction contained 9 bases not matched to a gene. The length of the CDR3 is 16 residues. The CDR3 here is CASSLARAGALDTQYF. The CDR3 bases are TGTGCCAGCAGCTTAGCTAGGGCGGGAGCGCTCGATACGCAGTATTTT.

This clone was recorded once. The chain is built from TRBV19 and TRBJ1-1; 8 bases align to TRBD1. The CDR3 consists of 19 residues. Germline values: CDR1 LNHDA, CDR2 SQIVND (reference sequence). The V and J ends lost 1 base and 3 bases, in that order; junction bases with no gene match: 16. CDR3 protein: CASSIGVYRGAERDTEAFF. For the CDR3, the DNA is TGTGCCAGTAGTATAGGGGTCTACAGGGGGGCAGAAAGGGACACTGAAGCTTTCTTT. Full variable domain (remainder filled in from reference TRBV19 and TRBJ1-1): DGGITQSPKYLFRKEGQNVTLSCEQNLNHDAMYWYRQDPGQGLRLIYYSQIVNDFQKGDIAEGYSVSREKKESFPLTVTSAQKNPTAFYLCASSIGVYRGAERDTEAFFGQGTRLTVV.

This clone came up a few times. The DNA of the CDR3 is TGTGCCAGCCTATTAATCGGGACAGGGAGGACTGAAGCTTTCTTT. Protein product: CASLLIGTGRTEAFF. V and J are TRBV19 and TRBJ1-1; 9 bases agree with TRBD1. The germline V gene encodes CDR1 LNHDA and CDR2 SQIVND (reference sequence). V gave up 9 bases and J gave up 5 bases; unmatched junction bases: 13. This CDR3 contains 15 residues.

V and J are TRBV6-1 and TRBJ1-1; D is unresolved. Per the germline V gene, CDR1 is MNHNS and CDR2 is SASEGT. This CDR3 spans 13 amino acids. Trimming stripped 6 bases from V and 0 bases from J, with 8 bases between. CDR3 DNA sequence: TGTGCCAGCAGGAGACATTTGAACACTGAAGCTTTCTTT. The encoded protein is CASRRHLNTEAFF.

CDR3 protein: CASGPQEVRQPQHF. DNA for the CDR3: TGTGCTAGTGGTCCCCAGGAGGTACGGCAGCCCCAGCATTTT. This chain connects TRBV12-5 to TRBJ1-5; no reliable D call. The CDR3 is 14 residues long. V gave up 5 bases and J gave up 7 bases, with 15 bases separating them. Germline-derived CDR1 and CDR2 are LGHNT and FRNRAP.

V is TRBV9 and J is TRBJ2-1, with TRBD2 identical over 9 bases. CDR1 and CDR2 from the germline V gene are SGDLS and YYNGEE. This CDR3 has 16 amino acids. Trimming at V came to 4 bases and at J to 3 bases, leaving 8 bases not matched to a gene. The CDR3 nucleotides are TGTGCCAGCAGCTCTTCGACTAGCGGCAACTACAATGAGCAGTTCTTC. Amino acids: CASSSSTSGNYNEQFF.

CDR3 DNA: TGTGCCAGTAGTCTAGTTAGCTCTGGGGCCAACGTCCTGACTTTC. This codes for CASSLVSSGANVLTF. The chain links TRBV19 to TRBJ2-6; D remains ambiguous. This CDR3 contains 15 residues. Looked up from germline, CDR1 is LNHDA and CDR2 is SQIVND (reference sequence). V lost 5 bases to trimming and J lost 0 bases, with 8 bases between them.

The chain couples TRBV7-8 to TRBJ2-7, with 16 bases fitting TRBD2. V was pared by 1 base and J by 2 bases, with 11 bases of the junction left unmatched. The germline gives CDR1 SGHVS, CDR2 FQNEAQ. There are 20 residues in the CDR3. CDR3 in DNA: TGTGCCAGCAGCTTAGTGGGGGTGGGACTAGCGGGAGGGCCCACCTACGAGCAGTACTTC. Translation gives CASSLVGVGLAGGPTYEQYF.

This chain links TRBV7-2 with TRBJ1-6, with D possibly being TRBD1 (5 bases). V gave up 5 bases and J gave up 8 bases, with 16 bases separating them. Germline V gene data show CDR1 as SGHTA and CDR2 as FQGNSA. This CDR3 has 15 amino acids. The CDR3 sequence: CASSPLGGYDSPLHF. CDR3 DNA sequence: TGTGCCAGCAGCCCGCTGGGGGGGTACGATTCACCCCTCCACTTT.

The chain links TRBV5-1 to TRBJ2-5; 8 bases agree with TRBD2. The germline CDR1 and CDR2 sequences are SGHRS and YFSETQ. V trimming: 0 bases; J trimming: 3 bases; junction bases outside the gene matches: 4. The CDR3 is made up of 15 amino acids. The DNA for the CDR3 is TGCGCCAGCAGCTTGGTTGTTAGCGGGGAAGAGACCCAGTACTTC. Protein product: CASSLVVSGEETQYF.

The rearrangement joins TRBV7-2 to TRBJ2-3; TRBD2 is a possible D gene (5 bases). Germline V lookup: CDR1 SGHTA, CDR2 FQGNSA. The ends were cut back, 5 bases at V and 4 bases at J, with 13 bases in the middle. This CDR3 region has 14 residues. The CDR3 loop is CASSRGTLPDTQYF. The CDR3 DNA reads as TGTGCCAGCAGCCGGGGTACACTACCAGATACGCAGTATTTT.

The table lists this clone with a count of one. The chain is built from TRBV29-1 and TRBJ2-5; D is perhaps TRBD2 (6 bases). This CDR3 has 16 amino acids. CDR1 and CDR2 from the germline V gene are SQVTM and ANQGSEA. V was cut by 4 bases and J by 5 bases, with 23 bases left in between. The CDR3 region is CSVVVWRTTAGETQYF. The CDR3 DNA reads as TGCAGCGTTGTGGTGTGGAGGACCACCGCGGGGGAGACCCAGTACTTC.

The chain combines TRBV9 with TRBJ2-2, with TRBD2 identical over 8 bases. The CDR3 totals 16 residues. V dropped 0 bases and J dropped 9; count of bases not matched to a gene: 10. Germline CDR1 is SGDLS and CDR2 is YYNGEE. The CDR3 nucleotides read TGTGCCAGCAGCGTAGCAGAGCGGGGGACACCTTGGGAGCTGTTTTTT. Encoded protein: CASSVAERGTPWELFF.